The following is a T cell receptor beta chain sequence with its context. This sample was taken from a study of blood T cell repertoires in COVID-19. Study information: Sites across the United States, Italy and Spain contributed samples from acute and convalescent COVID-19.

In the original workflow: Reference gene primers were amplified, and this amplification served to estimate nucleated cell counts. Sequencing was performed with immunoSEQ multiplex PCR; in TCRdb, only in-frame clones are kept and a portion is missing. V and J calls and clone size are given by that table; D and trimming were obtained from the DNA. The repertoire holds 130,000 or so clones, around nine tenths seen once, with about 4.5% in the top ten. The CDR3 runs to 14 residues. The germline V and J ends were trimmed by 4 bases and 2 bases, with 11 bases remaining between them. CDR1 and CDR2 from the germline V gene are SNHLY and FYNNEI.

Specimen: peripheral blood. The chain has TRBV2 and TRBJ2-5; D not resolved. The clonotype originates from a man aged 55-75 years with COVID-19, enrolled during active disease. CDR3 protein: CASSALNSQETQYF. Written as DNA, the CDR3 is TGTGCCAGCAGTGCATTGAACAGTCAAGAGACCCAGTACTTC.